One sample yielded the 12 T cell receptor beta chains listed below, sequenced in a study of T cell responses to AZD1222 COVID-19 vaccine. This table comes from immunoSEQ multiplex PCR, and its TCRdb copy is limited to in-frame clones, with some not included. The sample records 130,000 to 150,000 clones, about 93% being singletons. The sequencing here drew on peripheral blood, taken on day 0 of AZD1222 vaccination. These receptors all come from an adult in good health.

The chain combines TRBV18 with TRBJ1-4; 7 bases agree with TRBD1. This CDR3 contains 15 residues. Germline V gene sequence: CDR1 KGHSH, CDR2 LQKENI. V gave up 3 bases and J gave up 7 bases; unmatched junction bases: 8. The CDR3 protein is CASSPGQEVTEKLFF. For the CDR3, the DNA is TGTGCCAGCTCACCCGGACAGGAGGTTACTGAAAAACTGTTTTTT.

This clone turned up a few times. The chain links TRBV7-9 to TRBJ1-1, with a tentative D call TRBD1 (6 bases). The CDR3 covers 16 residues. Trimming removed 0 bases at V and 5 bases at J, with 16 bases between. Germline V gene lookup returns CDR1 SEHNR and CDR2 FQNEAQ (reference sequence). Here the CDR3 reads CASSLASYRAGTEAFF. CDR3 nucleotides: TGTGCCAGCAGCTTAGCGTCTTACAGGGCCGGGACTGAAGCTTTCTTT.

The chain has TRBV5-1 and TRBJ2-1; D is possibly TRBD1 (5 bases). The CDR3 totals 11 residues. Germline lookup yields CDR1 SGHRS and CDR2 YFSETQ. Trimming left V 2 bases short and J 9 bases short, with 6 bases between. In nucleotides, the CDR3 is TGCGCCAGCAGCTTAGGGGTTGAGCAGTTCTTC. Residues: CASSLGVEQFF. Filled out from reference TRBV5-1 and TRBJ2-1, the complete variable domain reads KAGVTQTPRYLIKTRGQQVTLSCSPISGHRSVSWYQQTPGQGLQFLFEYFSETQRNKGNFPGRFSGRQFSNSRSEMNVSTLELGDSALYLCASSLGVEQFFGPGTRLTVL.

The genes are TRBV6-2 or TRBV6-3 and TRBJ1-5; D ambiguous. The CDR3 has 14 residues. Per the germline V gene, CDR1 is MNHEY and CDR2 is SVGEGT. Trimming took off 3 bases at V and 0 bases at J, with 6 bases between the two ends. The CDR3 DNA follows: TGTGCCAGCAGTTATATGAATAGCAATCAGCCCCAGCATTTT. Translated: CASSYMNSNQPQHF.

The rearrangement uses TRBV5-1 and TRBJ2-5, with 9 positions matching TRBD2. Trimming took 4 bases from V and 1 from J; bases not matched to a gene: 14. CDR1 SGHRS and CDR2 YFSETQ come from the germline V gene. The CDR3 consists of 18 residues. The CDR3 DNA reads as TGCGCCAGCAGCGTCGGACGGGCAGCGGGGGGCCTCCAAGAGACCCAGTACTTC. Its protein is CASSVGRAAGGLQETQYF.

V and J are TRBV5-1 and TRBJ1-1; perhaps TRBD1 as D (6 bases). V was trimmed by 3 bases and J by 0 bases, leaving 12 bases between them. CDR1 and CDR2 (germline): SGHRS, YFSETQ. CDR3 length: 15 residues. This CDR3 is CASSSRGSVNTEAFF. CDR3 nucleotide sequence: TGCGCCAGCAGCTCCAGGGGAAGCGTGAACACTGAAGCTTTCTTT. The entire variable domain, with the rest obtained from reference TRBV5-1 and TRBJ1-1, is as follows: KAGVTQTPRYLIKTRGQQVTLSCSPISGHRSVSWYQQTPGQGLQFLFEYFSETQRNKGNFPGRFSGRQFSNSRSEMNVSTLELGDSALYLCASSSRGSVNTEAFFGQGTRLTVV.

This clone came up a few times. The chain uses TRBV6-1 and TRBJ2-1; 11 bases align to TRBD2. From germline, CDR1 is MNHNS and CDR2 SASEGT. Trimming at V came to 4 bases and at J to 3 bases, leaving 2 bases not matched to a gene. The CDR3 has 15 amino acids. The CDR3 DNA is TGTGCCAGCAGTGTAGCGGGAGGGAGCTACAATGAGCAGTTCTTC. Protein product: CASSVAGGSYNEQFF.

V and J are TRBV5-1 and TRBJ1-1, with D perhaps matching TRBD1 (6 bases). This CDR3 is 15 amino acids long. Germline loops: CDR1 SGHRS, CDR2 YFSETQ. V lost 0 bases and J 5 bases, leaving 14 bases between the germline ends. The CDR3 reads CASSLGGRGGTEAFF. The CDR3 DNA reads as TGCGCCAGCAGCTTGGGGGGCCGAGGGGGGACTGAAGCTTTCTTT.

The chain joins TRBV4-1 to TRBJ1-3; no definite D call. V lost 4 bases, J lost 4 bases, and 14 bases lay in between. CDR1 is MGHRA and CDR2 is YSYEKL in the germline V gene. The CDR3 is 15 amino acids. In DNA, the CDR3 is TGCGCCAGCAGCCCTCTCCCGACCGGGGGAAACACCATATATTTT. The encoded protein is CASSPLPTGGNTIYF.

The chain employs TRBV21-1 and TRBJ2-4; TRBD1, the table's D call, was not compared with the DNA. TRBV21-1 corresponds to a pseudogene. The CDR3 spans 11 residues. The CDR3 coding sequence is TGTGCCAGCACCGGGACACTCATTCAGTACTTC. This encodes CASTGTLIQYF.

V is TRBV27 and J is TRBJ1-2, with 10 bases that match TRBD1. The ends lost 5 bases at V and 3 bases at J; junction bases unmatched: 9. Germline assignment: CDR1 MNHEY and CDR2 SMNVEV (reference sequence). This CDR3 contains 16 residues. The CDR3 bases are TGTGCCAGCAGTCCCTACGGGACAGGGGTGGACTATGGCTACACCTTC. This encodes CASSPYGTGVDYGYTF.

V and J are TRBV2 and TRBJ2-2; no clear D. Trimming removed 7 bases at V and 2 bases at J, with 11 bases between. This CDR3 spans 14 amino acids. CDR1 and CDR2 (germline): SNHLY, FYNNEI. The CDR3: CASTFGGNTGELFF. Here the CDR3 DNA reads TGTGCCAGCACCTTCGGCGGAAACACCGGGGAGCTGTTTTTT.